The sequence of this TCR beta chain was determined in a study of vaccination and CD4 T cells after COVID-19. Study-wide results and limits: Early timepoints after natural infection were not analyzed in these convalescent patients. Median counts of SARS-CoV-2-reactive clonotypes increased from roughly 21 to 40; this difference was not significant.

Indicated treatment: approximately nine-day PBMC culture with coronavirus spike peptide pools or control peptides (ViraFEST assay). It was on days 3 and 7 that half the medium was replaced with fresh IL-2 medium. This clonotype was seen only a few times. The target antigen is unknown. The CDR3 contains 14 residues. With 4 bases clipped from V and 2 bases from J, the junction kept 8 bases outside the gene matches. Germline V CDR1 and CDR2: DFQATT, SNEGSKA (reference sequence). The Oncomine TCR Beta short-read assay sequenced DNA from cultured CD4+ T cells. TCRdb re-called the PCR reads through MiXCR, storing one row per CDR3 protein. The sample yields roughly 8,900 distinct CDR3 sequences, 64% seen once.

This TCR derives from a human donor who had recovered from COVID-19. J is TRBJ2-7 and V is TRBV20-1; TRBD2 matches at 7 bases. The sequenced sample was CD4+ T cells from blood, cultured in vitro. The CDR3 sequence: CSATGLADAYEQYF. The DNA for the CDR3 is TGCAGTGCTACGGGGCTAGCGGACGCCTACGAGCAGTACTTC.